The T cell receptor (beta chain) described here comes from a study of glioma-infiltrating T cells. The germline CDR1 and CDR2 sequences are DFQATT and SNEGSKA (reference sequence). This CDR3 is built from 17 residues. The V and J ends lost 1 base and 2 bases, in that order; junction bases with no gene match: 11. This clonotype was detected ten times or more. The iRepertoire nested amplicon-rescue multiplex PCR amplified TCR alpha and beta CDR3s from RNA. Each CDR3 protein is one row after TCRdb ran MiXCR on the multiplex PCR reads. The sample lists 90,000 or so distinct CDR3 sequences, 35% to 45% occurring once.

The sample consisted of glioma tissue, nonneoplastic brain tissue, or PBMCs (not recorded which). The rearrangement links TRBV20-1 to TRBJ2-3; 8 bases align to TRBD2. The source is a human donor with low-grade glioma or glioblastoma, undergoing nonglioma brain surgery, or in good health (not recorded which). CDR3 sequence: CSARGPLGLEFTDTQYF. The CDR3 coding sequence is TGCAGTGCTAGAGGACCACTGGGACTAGAATTCACAGATACGCAGTATTTT.